The T cell receptor beta chain described here comes from a study of shared clonotypes between healthy human individuals. A remark on this clone: Its antigen is unidentified.

V lost 3 bases, J lost 2 bases, and 8 bases stayed unmatched. This CDR3 comprises 16 residues. Germline V CDR1 and CDR2: SGHRS, YFSETQ. Findings of the study overall: Generally, naive subsets came out with larger estimated richness than memory subsets. Generation probabilities were higher for clonotypes shared across all four sorted-subset donors than for unshared ones. The researchers took only blood, and tissue repertoires probably look different.

Sequencing was performed with immunoSEQ multiplex PCR; in TCRdb, only in-frame clones are kept and a portion is missing. The sample includes hundreds of thousands of clones, 85% to 95% seen only once; the top ten take approximately 25%. Terminally differentiated effector memory CD45RA+ cells were left out of the naive CD8 fraction, which was CD45RO-negative and positively selected for CCR7. The receptor comes from a man younger than 45 in good health. The chain has TRBV5-1 and TRBJ2-1; 7 bases agree with TRBD2. The specimen sequenced was naive CD8+ T cells sorted from blood. This chain's CDR3 is CASSSILADPYNEQFF. Written as DNA, the CDR3 is TGCGCCAGCAGCTCTATCCTAGCGGACCCCTACAATGAGCAGTTCTTC.